These 27 T cell receptor beta chains were all obtained from the same sample, sequenced in a study of blood T cell repertoires in COVID-19. TCRdb keeps only in-frame clones here, not all; method: immunoSEQ multiplex PCR. The sample lists approximately 97,000 clones, about 85% seen once, with about an eighth in the top ten. The specimen was peripheral blood. The receptors come from a human donor in a cohort sampled during active COVID-19.

The chain uses TRBV30 and TRBJ1-2; D is perhaps TRBD1 (6 bases). The ends were cut back, 3 bases at V and 0 bases at J, with 11 bases in the middle. The CDR3 runs 14 residues. CDR1 and CDR2 (germline): GTSNPN, SVGIG (reference sequence). The DNA of the CDR3 is TGTGCCTGGAGGTACAGGGAGTCTAACTATGGCTACACCTTC. Amino acid sequence: CAWRYRESNYGYTF.

The rearrangement uses TRBV4-2 and TRBJ1-2; 7 bases align to TRBD1. Per germline, CDR1 LGHNA and CDR2 YNFKEQ. The trim removed 2 bases at V and 3 bases at J, leaving 3 bases unmatched. The CDR3 has 14 residues. DNA for the CDR3: TGTGCCAGCAGCCAACTCAGGGGGGACTATGGCTACACCTTC. Its protein product is CASSQLRGDYGYTF.

The chain joins TRBV18 to TRBJ1-2; tentative D call: TRBD1 (6 bases). In germline, CDR1 is KGHSH, CDR2 LQKENI. The CDR3 is 15 residues long. V dropped 3 bases and J dropped 4 bases, with 15 bases sitting between them. CDR3 residues: CASSPSGGGPYGYTF. In nucleotides, the CDR3 is TGTGCCAGCTCACCTTCCGGGGGGGGCCCCTATGGCTACACCTTC. Full variable domain (missing parts from reference TRBV18 and TRBJ1-2): NAGVMQNPRHLVRRRGQEARLRCSPMKGHSHVYWYRQLPEEGLKFMVYLQKENIIDESGMPKERFSAEFPKEGPSILRIQQVVRGDSAAYFCASSPSGGGPYGYTFGSGTRLTVV.

This clone was found a few times. V usage is TRBV1 and J usage is TRBJ2-5; the D call of TRBD2 is as the table states it, not checked on the DNA. TRBV1 is labeled a pseudogene. The length of the CDR3 is 18 residues. The CDR3 reads CTSSSIPPGGVIQETQYF. In nucleotides, the CDR3 is TGCACCAGCAGCAGCATCCCCCCGGGGGGCGTTATCCAAGAGACCCAGTACTTC.

This rearrangement joins TRBV25-1 to TRBJ1-2; D is uncertain. V was cut by 2 bases and J by 8 bases, with 9 bases left in between. The CDR3 has 12 residues. Per the germline V gene, CDR1 is MGHDK and CDR2 is SYGVNS. The CDR3 is CASSERVGGYTF. CDR3 coding DNA: TGTGCCAGCAGTGAACGGGTAGGAGGCTACACCTTC.

This chain uses TRBV6-2 or TRBV6-3 with TRBJ2-1; 12 bases fit TRBD2. The CDR3 runs 18 residues. Germline CDR1 and CDR2: MNHEY and SVGEGT. V shed 0 bases and J 4 bases; nucleotides not matched to a gene: 7. As DNA, the CDR3 is TGTGCCAGCAGTTACTCGACGACTAGCGGGAGAGCTTACAATGAGCAGTTCTTC. Translated, it gives CASSYSTTSGRAYNEQFF.

This chain uses TRBV4-1 with TRBJ2-3; no definite D call. Trimming removed 0 bases at V and 6 bases at J, with 13 bases between. This CDR3 spans 15 amino acids. Germline V gene lookup returns CDR1 MGHRA and CDR2 YSYEKL. CDR3 sequence (DNA): TGCGCCAGCAGCCAAGATCTCGCGGCTAGGGATACGCAGTATTTT. Its translation: CASSQDLAARDTQYF.

The rearrangement uses TRBV10-3 and TRBJ2-3; a weak D match, TRBD1 (6 bases). The CDR3 consists of 14 residues. V was pared by 4 bases and J by 3 bases, with 11 bases between. Germline assignment: CDR1 ENHRY and CDR2 SYGVKD. The CDR3 protein is CAISAYRETDTQYF. CDR3 nucleotides: TGTGCCATCAGTGCTTACAGGGAAACAGATACGCAGTATTTT.

This chain uses TRBV5-6 with TRBJ2-7, with TRBD2 matching 8 bases. V gave up 0 bases and J gave up 5 bases; unmatched junction bases: 1. The CDR3 totals 13 residues. Per germline, CDR1 SGHDT and CDR2 YYEEEE. The CDR3 sequence: CASSLAGGNEQYF. The CDR3 DNA follows: TGTGCCAGCAGCTTGGCGGGGGGGAACGAGCAGTACTTC.

This chain connects TRBV29-1 to TRBJ1-2; D uncertain. Germline CDR1 is SQVTM and CDR2 is ANQGSEA. Trimming cost V 6 bases and J 3 bases, with 14 bases left between them. The CDR3 is made up of 13 amino acids. This chain's CDR3 is CSVDLSSDYGYTF. In nucleotides, the CDR3 is TGCAGCGTCGATTTAAGCAGCGACTATGGCTACACCTTC.

A single count supports this clone. V is TRBV28 and J is TRBJ1-6; no firm D call. Germline values: CDR1 MDHEN, CDR2 SYDVKM. Between the trimmed V and J ends, which lost 4 bases and 0 bases, there was a span of 10 bases. This CDR3 is built from 16 residues. The CDR3 coding sequence is TGTGCCAGCAGTTGGGCGTCGGCCTCCTATAATTCACCCCTCCACTTT. Protein: CASSWASASYNSPLHF. The full variable domain, its missing parts supplied by reference TRBV28 and TRBJ1-6, is DVKVTQSSRYLVKRTGEKVFLECVQDMDHENMFWYRQDPGLGLRLIYFSYDVKMKEKGDIPEGYSVSREKKERFSLILESASTNQTSMYLCASSWASASYNSPLHFGNGTRLTVT.

The chain carries TRBV7-2 and TRBJ2-2; 9 bases are shared with TRBD1. The length of the CDR3 is 15 residues. V shed 8 bases, J shed 5 bases, and the junction held 9 bases outside the gene matches. Germline V gene data show CDR1 as SGHTA and CDR2 as FQGNSA. The CDR3 spells CASWVGQGGTGELFF. As DNA, the CDR3 is TGTGCCAGCTGGGTGGGACAGGGAGGGACCGGGGAGCTGTTTTTT.

The chain carries TRBV10-3 and TRBJ1-2, with 8 positions matching TRBD1. Germline loops: CDR1 ENHRY, CDR2 SYGVKD. The CDR3 runs 16 residues. V dropped 3 bases and J dropped 0; count of bases not matched to a gene: 6. The CDR3 region has the DNA TGTGCCATCAGTGACCTCGGGACAGGAGCTAACTATGGCTACACCTTC. It is translated as CAISDLGTGANYGYTF.

The V gene is TRBV7-9, the J gene TRBJ1-6, with 10 bases lining up with TRBD1. J was trimmed by 8 bases and V by 5 bases; bases with no gene match: 0. Germline V gene lookup returns CDR1 SEHNR and CDR2 FQNEAQ (reference sequence). CDR3 length: 13 amino acids. CDR3 in DNA: TGTGCCAGCAGCGGGACAGGGGATTCACCCCTCCACTTT. It is translated as CASSGTGDSPLHF.

The genes are TRBV3-1 (or the pseudogene TRBV3-2) and TRBJ2-1, with 9 bases lining up with TRBD2. CDR1 and CDR2 (germline): LGHDT, YNNKEL (reference sequence). V shed 8 bases and J 6 bases; nucleotides not matched to a gene: 5. This CDR3 has 13 amino acids. This CDR3 is CASGGLAVNEQFF. The CDR3 nucleotides are TGTGCCAGCGGGGGACTAGCAGTCAATGAGCAGTTCTTC.

The CDR3 protein is CASSSDRGNEQYF. CDR3 DNA: TGTGCCAGCAGTTCGGACAGGGGGAACGAGCAGTACTTC. The gene calls are TRBV11-2 and TRBJ2-7, with 10 bases aligning to TRBD1. The CDR3 sequence is 13 residues long. CDR1 and CDR2 (germline): SGHAT, FQNNGV. Trimming removed 6 bases from V and 5 bases from J; junction bases left unmatched: 4.

This clone was seen only a few times. V gene TRBV7-9 combines with J gene TRBJ1-3, with D perhaps TRBD1 (6 bases). Trimming cost V 4 bases and J 0 bases, with 10 bases left between them. The CDR3 length is 15 residues. The V gene's germline CDR1 is SEHNR and CDR2 FQNEAQ (reference sequence). The CDR3 region has the DNA TGTGCCAGCAGCTCAACAGGGAACTCTGGAAACACCATATATTTT. Translating it yields CASSSTGNSGNTIYF.

The chain couples TRBV28 to TRBJ2-3, with 8 bases identical to TRBD2. This CDR3 is built from 19 residues. Germline CDR1 and CDR2: MDHEN and SYDVKM. With 3 bases clipped from V and 1 base from J, the junction kept 15 bases outside the gene matches. The CDR3, as DNA: TGTGCCAGCAGTTTGTTAAACGGGAGGGCCATTATGGGCACAGATACGCAGTATTTT. It is translated as CASSLLNGRAIMGTDTQYF.

A few counts support this clone. V gene TRBV7-2 combines with J gene TRBJ1-5, with TRBD1 matching over 7 bases. Per germline, CDR1 SGHTA and CDR2 FQGNSA. CDR3 size: 16 residues. V was pared by 1 base and J by 7 bases, with 10 bases of the junction left unmatched. The DNA for the CDR3 is TGTGCCAGCAGCTTAGTCAGGCAGGGGGTAAAGCAGCCCCAGCATTTT. It codes for CASSLVRQGVKQPQHF.

The chain is built from TRBV4-2 and TRBJ2-7; D uncertain. V was cut by 5 bases and J by 1 base, with 9 bases left in between. This CDR3 region has 13 residues. The germline V gene has CDR1 LGHNA and CDR2 YNFKEQ. CDR3 DNA sequence: TGTGCCAGCAGCACTGTTGATTCCTACGAGCAGTACTTC. It translates to CASSTVDSYEQYF.

This clone was picked up one time. This chain joins TRBV27 and TRBJ1-1; TRBD1 agrees at 8 bases. CDR3 length equals 18 residues. Looked up from germline, CDR1 is MNHEY and CDR2 is SMNVEV (reference sequence). The V and J ends lost 2 bases and 0 bases, in that order; junction bases with no gene match: 11. As DNA, the CDR3 is TGTGCCAGCAGTTTACGCCAGGGGGCGCTTTCTGTGAACACTGAAGCTTTCTTT. Translation gives CASSLRQGALSVNTEAFF.

By share, this clone ranks as medium-sized. The V and J genes are TRBV4-3 and TRBJ2-5; 7 bases are a match to TRBD2. Germline V gene data show CDR1 as LGHNA and CDR2 as YSLEER. The CDR3 is made up of 15 amino acids. Trimming cost V 3 bases and J 2 bases; bases outside gene matches: 6. The CDR3 coding sequence is TGCGCCAGCAGCCAGGGAGGGCAGGGACAAGAGACCCAGTACTTC. It translates to CASSQGGQGQETQYF.

The V and J genes are TRBV4-3 and TRBJ1-3, with D possibly TRBD1 on 6 matching bases. V was shortened by 2 bases and J by 0 bases, with 14 bases between the two germline ends. Germline V gene data show CDR1 as LGHNA and CDR2 as YSLEER. CDR3 length: 17 amino acids. The chain's CDR3 is CASSQRGTLSSGNTIYF. The CDR3 DNA is TGCGCCAGCAGCCAAAGGGGGACGCTTAGCTCTGGAAACACCATATATTTT.

The rearrangement links TRBV5-6 to TRBJ2-4, with 8 bases aligning to TRBD1. The CDR3 sequence is 17 residues long. Germline loops: CDR1 SGHDT, CDR2 YYEEEE. V lost 4 bases, J lost 0 bases, and 9 bases stayed unmatched. In DNA, the CDR3 is TGTGCCAGCAGCGGTCTACAGGGGGTACTAGCCAAAAACATTCAGTACTTC. Its protein is CASSGLQGVLAKNIQYF. The complete variable domain, with remaining parts taken from reference TRBV5-6 and TRBJ2-4, reads DAGVTQSPTHLIKTRGQQVTLRCSPKSGHDTVSWYQQALGQGPQFIFQYYEEEERQRGNFPDRFSGHQFPNYSSELNVNALLLGDSALYLCASSGLQGVLAKNIQYFGAGTRLSVL.

This clone was observed a handful of times. In DNA form, the CDR3 reads TGCAGTGCTCGGACTTCCTACGAGCAGTACTTC. Translating gives CSARTSYEQYF. This chain links TRBV20-1 with TRBJ2-7; maybe TRBD2 (5 bases). V shed 5 bases and J shed 1 base, with 6 bases lying between them. CDR1 is DFQATT, CDR2 SNEGSKA, per germline (reference sequence). The CDR3 sequence is 11 residues long.

J is TRBJ2-1 and V is TRBV24-1, with TRBD1 matching over 11 bases. The ends lost 4 bases at V and 8 bases at J; junction bases unmatched: 6. CDR3 length equals 15 residues. Germline assignment: CDR1 KGHDR and CDR2 SFDVKD. The CDR3, as DNA: TGTGCCACCAGTGAACCGGGACAGGGGGGCCATGAGCAGTTCTTC. It encodes CATSEPGQGGHEQFF.

The V call is TRBV24-1, the J call TRBJ2-1, with TRBD2 identical over 10 bases. CDR3 length: 14 amino acids. The germline gives CDR1 KGHDR, CDR2 SFDVKD. With V trimmed by 5 bases and J by 7 bases, 4 bases remained unmatched. In DNA, the CDR3 is TGTGCCACCAGTGGGACTAGCGGCTCTAATGAGCAGTTCTTC. Its translation is CATSGTSGSNEQFF.